This TCR beta chain was retrieved from a study of early T cells in non-severe SARS-CoV-2 infection. TCRdb ran MiXCR on the 5' RACE reads and lists one entry per CDR3 protein. The table shows 40,000 or so distinct CDR3 sequences, with around a tenth occurring only once. Ten or more counts support this clonotype. Trimming left V 5 bases short and J 2 bases short, with 10 bases between. CDR3 length: 13 residues. Germline V gene data show CDR1 as SEHNR and CDR2 as FQNEAQ (reference sequence). This receptor was obtained from an adult who was a healthcare worker with PCR-confirmed SARS-CoV-2 infection or an uninfected control (not recorded which). The V call is TRBV7-9, the J call TRBJ2-7; D is uncertain. Material for sequencing was whole blood. The CDR3 loop is CASSQNSPYEQYF. The CDR3 region has the DNA TGTGCCAGCAGCCAAAATTCGCCCTACGAGCAGTACTTC.